The 5 T cell receptor beta chains below come from one sample, sequenced in a study of CD8 T cells in Susac syndrome. It was with random hexamers that about 0.45 to 1 ug RNA was reverse transcribed. TCRdb analysed the immunoSEQ multiplex PCR reads with MiXCR anew, one entry per CDR3 protein. Of some 110,000 distinct CDR3 sequences listed, roughly 95% are singletons. What was sequenced was CD4+ T cells from PBMCs. The receptors come from a human donor with Susac syndrome.

The rearrangement uses TRBV7-3 and TRBJ1-1; the match to TRBD1 covers 7 bases. CDR3 length: 15 amino acids. V lost 5 bases and J lost 1; bases outside the gene matches: 7. CDR1 and CDR2 (germline): SGHTA, FQGTGA. CDR3 DNA: TGTGCCAGCAGCATACAGGGGAGCGGGAACACTGAAGCTTTCTTT. This sequence encodes CASSIQGSGNTEAFF. The full variable domain, rest sourced from reference TRBV7-3 and TRBJ1-1, is GAGVSQTPSNKVTEKGKYVELRCDPISGHTALYWYRQSLGQGPEFLIYFQGTGAADDSGLPNDRFFAVRPEGSVSTLKIQRTERGDSAVYLCASSIQGSGNTEAFFGQGTRLTVV.

The V call is TRBV9, the J call TRBJ2-1, with 9 nucleotides matching TRBD2. In germline, CDR1 is SGDLS, CDR2 YYNGEE. J gave up 7 bases and V 0 bases, and 8 bases lay outside the gene matches. This CDR3 region has 16 residues. The DNA of the CDR3 is TGTGCCAGCAGCGTAGGTGAGACTAGCGGTGCTAATGAGCAGTTCTTC. Translated: CASSVGETSGANEQFF.

The chain joins TRBV7-9 to TRBJ2-2; TRBD2 is a possible D gene (6 bases). Trimming took 2 bases from V and 3 from J, leaving 13 bases between them. CDR1 SEHNR and CDR2 FQNEAQ come from the germline V gene (reference sequence). The CDR3 is made up of 16 amino acids. CDR3 protein: CASSLSYGSDTGELFF. The CDR3 DNA follows: TGTGCCAGCAGCTTAAGTTACGGGAGTGACACCGGGGAGCTGTTTTTT.

The chain uses TRBV7-2 and TRBJ2-5; 8 bases are a match to TRBD1. The ends lost 11 bases at V and 5 bases at J; junction bases unmatched: 16. Germline-derived CDR1 and CDR2 are SGHTA and FQGNSA. CDR3 length: 15 amino acids. In DNA form, the CDR3 reads TGTGCCGGGGTCGCGCAGGGACAGGTGGGGGAGACCCAGTACTTC. Protein product: CAGVAQGQVGETQYF.

The rearrangement links TRBV19 to TRBJ1-2, with a tentative D call TRBD1 (6 bases). Germline CDR1 and CDR2: LNHDA and SQIVND (reference sequence). The CDR3 runs to 14 residues. V was clipped by 6 bases and J by 6 bases, with 17 bases between them. The CDR3 bases are TGTGCCAGTAGCACCCGACAAGGGGGAAATGGCTACACCTTC. It codes for CASSTRQGGNGYTF. Filled out from reference TRBV19 and TRBJ1-2, the complete variable domain reads DGGITQSPKYLFRKEGQNVTLSCEQNLNHDAMYWYRQDPGQGLRLIYYSQIVNDFQKGDIAEGYSVSREKKESFPLTVTSAQKNPTAFYLCASSTRQGGNGYTFGSGTRLTVV.